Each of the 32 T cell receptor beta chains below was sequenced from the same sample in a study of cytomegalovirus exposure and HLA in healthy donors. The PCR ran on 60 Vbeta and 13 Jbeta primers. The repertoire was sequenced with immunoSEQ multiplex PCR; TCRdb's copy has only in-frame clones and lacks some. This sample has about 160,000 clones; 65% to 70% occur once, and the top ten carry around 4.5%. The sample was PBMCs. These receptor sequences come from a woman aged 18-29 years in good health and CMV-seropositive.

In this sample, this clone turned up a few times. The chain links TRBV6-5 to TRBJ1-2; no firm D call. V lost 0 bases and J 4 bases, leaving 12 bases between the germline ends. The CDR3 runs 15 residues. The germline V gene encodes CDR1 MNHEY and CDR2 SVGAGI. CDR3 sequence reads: CASSYSSGTFYGYTF. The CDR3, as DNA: TGTGCCAGCAGTTACTCGAGCGGCACATTCTATGGCTACACCTTC.

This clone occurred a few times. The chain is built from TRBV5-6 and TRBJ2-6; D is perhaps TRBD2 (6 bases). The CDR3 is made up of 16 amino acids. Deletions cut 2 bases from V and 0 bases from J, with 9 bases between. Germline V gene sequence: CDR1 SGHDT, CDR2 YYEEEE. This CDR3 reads CASSFGGYSGANVLTF. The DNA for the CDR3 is TGTGCCAGCAGCTTTGGGGGGTACTCTGGGGCCAACGTCCTGACTTTC. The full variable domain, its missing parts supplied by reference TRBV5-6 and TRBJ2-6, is DAGVTQSPTHLIKTRGQQVTLRCSPKSGHDTVSWYQQALGQGPQFIFQYYEEEERQRGNFPDRFSGHQFPNYSSELNVNALLLGDSALYLCASSFGGYSGANVLTFGAGSRLTVL.

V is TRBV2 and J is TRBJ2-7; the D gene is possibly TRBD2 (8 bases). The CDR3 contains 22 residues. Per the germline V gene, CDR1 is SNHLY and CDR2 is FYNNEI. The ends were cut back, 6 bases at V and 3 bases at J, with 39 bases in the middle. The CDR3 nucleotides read TGTGCCAGCAGCTCAATCCTAACAGGGGCCTCGTACGGGACTAGACGAAGCTACGAGCAGTACTTC. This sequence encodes CASSSILTGASYGTRRSYEQYF.

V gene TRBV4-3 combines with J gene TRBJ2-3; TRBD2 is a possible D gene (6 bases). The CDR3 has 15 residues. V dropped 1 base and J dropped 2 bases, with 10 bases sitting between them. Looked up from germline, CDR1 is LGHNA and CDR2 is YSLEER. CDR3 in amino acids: CASSQAGVSTDTQYF. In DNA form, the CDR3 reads TGCGCCAGCAGCCAAGCGGGGGTTTCCACAGATACGCAGTATTTT.

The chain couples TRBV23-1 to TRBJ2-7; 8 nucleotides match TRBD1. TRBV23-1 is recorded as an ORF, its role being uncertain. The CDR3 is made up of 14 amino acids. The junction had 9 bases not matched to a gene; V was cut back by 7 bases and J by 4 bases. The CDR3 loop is CASTGQGRAYEQYF. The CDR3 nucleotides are TGCGCCAGCACCGGACAGGGAAGAGCATACGAGCAGTACTTC.

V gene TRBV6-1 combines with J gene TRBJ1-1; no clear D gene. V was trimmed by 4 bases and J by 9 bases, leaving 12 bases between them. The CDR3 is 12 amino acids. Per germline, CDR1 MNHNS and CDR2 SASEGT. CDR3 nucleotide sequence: TGTGCCAGCAGTGGTCCCCCTAATAAAGCTTTCTTT. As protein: CASSGPPNKAFF.

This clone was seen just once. CDR3 sequence reads: CASSLGGRYNEQFF. Written as DNA, the CDR3 is TGTGCCAGCAGCTTGGGGGGGCGGTACAATGAGCAGTTCTTC. This rearrangement joins TRBV5-4 to TRBJ2-1; TRBD1 is a possible D gene (6 bases). The CDR3 extends over 14 amino acids. Germline CDR1 SGHNT, CDR2 YYREEE (reference sequence). V was trimmed by 0 bases and J by 4 bases, leaving 8 bases between them.

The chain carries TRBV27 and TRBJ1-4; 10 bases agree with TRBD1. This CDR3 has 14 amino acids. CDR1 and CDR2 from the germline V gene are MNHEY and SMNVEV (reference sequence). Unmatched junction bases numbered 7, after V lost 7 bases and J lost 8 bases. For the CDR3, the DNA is TGTGCCAGCAAGAGGACAGGGGGTGGGGAAAAACTGTTTTTT. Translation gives CASKRTGGGEKLFF.

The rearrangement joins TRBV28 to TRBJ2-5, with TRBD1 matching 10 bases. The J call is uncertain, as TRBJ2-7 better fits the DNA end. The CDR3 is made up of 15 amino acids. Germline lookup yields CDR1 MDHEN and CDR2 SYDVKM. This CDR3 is CASSVGGTGDYEQYF. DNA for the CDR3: TGTGCCAGCAGTGTCGGCGGGACAGGGGACTACGAGCAGTACTTC.

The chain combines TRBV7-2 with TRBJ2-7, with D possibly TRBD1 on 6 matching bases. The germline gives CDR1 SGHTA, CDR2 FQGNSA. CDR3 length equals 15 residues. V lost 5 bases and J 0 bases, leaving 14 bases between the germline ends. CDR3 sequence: CASSTDRDPSYEQYF. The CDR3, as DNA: TGTGCCAGCAGCACGGACAGAGACCCCTCCTACGAGCAGTACTTC.

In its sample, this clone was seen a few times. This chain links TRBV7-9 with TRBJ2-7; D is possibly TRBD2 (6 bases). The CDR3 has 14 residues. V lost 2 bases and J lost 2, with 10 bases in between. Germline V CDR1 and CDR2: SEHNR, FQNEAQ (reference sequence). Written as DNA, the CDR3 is TGTGCCAGCAGCTTACTAGCGCCTACCTACGAGCAGTACTTC. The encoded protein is CASSLLAPTYEQYF.

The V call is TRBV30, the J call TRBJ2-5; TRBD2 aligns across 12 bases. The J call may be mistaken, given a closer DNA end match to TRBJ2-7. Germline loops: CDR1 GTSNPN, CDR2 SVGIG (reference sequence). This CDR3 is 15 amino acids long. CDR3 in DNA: TGTGCCTGGACCACTAGCGGGAGGCGACCCTACGAGCAGTACTTC. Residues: CAWTTSGRRPYEQYF.

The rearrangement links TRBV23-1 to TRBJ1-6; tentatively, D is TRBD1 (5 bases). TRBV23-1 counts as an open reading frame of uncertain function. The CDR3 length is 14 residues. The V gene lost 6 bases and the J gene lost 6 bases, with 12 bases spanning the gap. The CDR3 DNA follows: TGCGCCAGCAGGGCGGGGCAGGGTAATTCACCCCTCCACTTT. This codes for CASRAGQGNSPLHF.

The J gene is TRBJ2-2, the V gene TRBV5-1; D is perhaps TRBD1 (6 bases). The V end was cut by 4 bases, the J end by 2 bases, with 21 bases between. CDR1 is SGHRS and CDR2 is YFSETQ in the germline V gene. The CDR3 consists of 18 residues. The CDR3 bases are TGCGCCAGCAGCCTACCCCCGGACAGCACAAGAAACACCGGGGAGCTGTTTTTT. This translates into CASSLPPDSTRNTGELFF.

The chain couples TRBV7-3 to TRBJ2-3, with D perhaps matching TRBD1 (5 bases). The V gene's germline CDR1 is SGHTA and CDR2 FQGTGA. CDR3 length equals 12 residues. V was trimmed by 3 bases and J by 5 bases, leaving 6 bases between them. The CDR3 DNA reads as TGTGCCAGCAGCTTCACAGGAGATACGCAGTATTTT. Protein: CASSFTGDTQYF.

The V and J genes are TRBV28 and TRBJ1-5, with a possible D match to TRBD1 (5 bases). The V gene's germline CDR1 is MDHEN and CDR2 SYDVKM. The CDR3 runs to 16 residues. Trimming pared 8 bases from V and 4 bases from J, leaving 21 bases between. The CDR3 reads CASHSREQGWNQPQHF. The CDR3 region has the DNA TGTGCCAGCCATTCTCGAGAGCAGGGCTGGAATCAGCCCCAGCATTTT.

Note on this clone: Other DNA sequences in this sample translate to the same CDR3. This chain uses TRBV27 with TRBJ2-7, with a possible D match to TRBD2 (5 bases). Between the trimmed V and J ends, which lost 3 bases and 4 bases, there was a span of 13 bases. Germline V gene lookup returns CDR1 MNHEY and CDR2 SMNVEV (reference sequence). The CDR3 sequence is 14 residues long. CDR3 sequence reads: CASSFLPGTYEQYF. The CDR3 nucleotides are TGTGCCAGCAGTTTCCTTCCGGGAACTTACGAGCAGTACTTC.

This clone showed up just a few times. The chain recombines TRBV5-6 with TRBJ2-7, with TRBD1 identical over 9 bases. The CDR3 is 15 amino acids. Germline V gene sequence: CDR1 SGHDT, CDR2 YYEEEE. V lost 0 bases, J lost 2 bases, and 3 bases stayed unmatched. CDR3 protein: CASSLGDRDPYEQYF. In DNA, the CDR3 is TGTGCCAGCAGCTTGGGGGACAGGGATCCCTACGAGCAGTACTTC.

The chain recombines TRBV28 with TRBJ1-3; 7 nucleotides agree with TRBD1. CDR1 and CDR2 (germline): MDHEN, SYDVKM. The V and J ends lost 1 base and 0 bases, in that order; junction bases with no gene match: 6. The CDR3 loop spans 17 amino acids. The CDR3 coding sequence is TGTGCCAGCAGTTTATTAACAGGGGTCTACTCTGGAAACACCATATATTTT. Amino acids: CASSLLTGVYSGNTIYF. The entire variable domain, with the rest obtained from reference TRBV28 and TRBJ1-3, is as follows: DVKVTQSSRYLVKRTGEKVFLECVQDMDHENMFWYRQDPGLGLRLIYFSYDVKMKEKGDIPEGYSVSREKKERFSLILESASTNQTSMYLCASSLLTGVYSGNTIYFGEGSWLTVV.

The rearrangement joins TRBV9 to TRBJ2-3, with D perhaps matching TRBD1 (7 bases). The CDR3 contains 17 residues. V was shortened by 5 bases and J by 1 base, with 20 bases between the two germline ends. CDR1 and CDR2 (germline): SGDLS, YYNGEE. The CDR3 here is CASRNSPRGQCTDTQYF. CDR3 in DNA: TGTGCCAGCAGAAATTCCCCGCGGGGACAGTGCACAGATACGCAGTATTTT.

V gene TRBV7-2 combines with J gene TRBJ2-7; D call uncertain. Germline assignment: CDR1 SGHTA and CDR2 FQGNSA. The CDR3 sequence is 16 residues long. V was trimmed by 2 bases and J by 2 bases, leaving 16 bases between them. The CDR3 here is CASSLIGVIPTYEQYF. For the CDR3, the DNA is TGTGCCAGCAGCTTAATTGGAGTCATCCCTACCTACGAGCAGTACTTC.

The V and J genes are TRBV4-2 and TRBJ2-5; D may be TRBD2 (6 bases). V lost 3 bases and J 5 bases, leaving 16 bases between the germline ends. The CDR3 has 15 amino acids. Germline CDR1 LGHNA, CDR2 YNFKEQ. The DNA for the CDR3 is TGTGCCAGCAGCCAGGAGGGGTCCCCGGGGGAGACCCAGTACTTC. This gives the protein CASSQEGSPGETQYF.

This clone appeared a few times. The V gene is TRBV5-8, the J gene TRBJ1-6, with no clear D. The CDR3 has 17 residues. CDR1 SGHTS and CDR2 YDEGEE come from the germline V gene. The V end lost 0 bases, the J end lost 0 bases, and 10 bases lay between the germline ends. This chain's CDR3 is CASSLGSGSSYNSPLHF. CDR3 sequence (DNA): TGTGCCAGCAGCTTGGGGTCAGGCAGCTCCTATAATTCACCCCTCCACTTT. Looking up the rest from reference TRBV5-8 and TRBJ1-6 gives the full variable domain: EAGVTQSPTHLIKTRGQQATLRCSPISGHTSVYWYQQALGLGLQFLLWYDEGEERNRGNFPPRFSGRQFPNYSSELNVNALELEDSALYLCASSLGSGSSYNSPLHFGNGTRLTVT.

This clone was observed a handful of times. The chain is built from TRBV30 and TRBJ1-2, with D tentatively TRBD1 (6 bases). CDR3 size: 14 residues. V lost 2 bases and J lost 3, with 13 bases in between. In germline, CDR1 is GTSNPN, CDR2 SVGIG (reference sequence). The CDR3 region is CAWSPPTGHYGYTF. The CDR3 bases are TGTGCCTGGAGTCCTCCGACAGGCCACTATGGCTACACCTTC.

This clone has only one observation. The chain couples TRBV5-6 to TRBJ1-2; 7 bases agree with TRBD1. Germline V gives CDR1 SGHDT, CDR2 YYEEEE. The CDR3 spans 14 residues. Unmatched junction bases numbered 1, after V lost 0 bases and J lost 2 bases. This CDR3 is CASSLDRGNYGYTF. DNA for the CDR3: TGTGCCAGCAGCTTGGACAGGGGAAACTATGGCTACACCTTC.

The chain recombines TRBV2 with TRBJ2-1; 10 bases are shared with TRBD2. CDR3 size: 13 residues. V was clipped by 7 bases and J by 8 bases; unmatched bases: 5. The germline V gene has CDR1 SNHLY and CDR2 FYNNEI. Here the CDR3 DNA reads TGTGCCAGCACAACTAGCGGGGACTATGAGCAGTTCTTC. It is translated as CASTTSGDYEQFF.

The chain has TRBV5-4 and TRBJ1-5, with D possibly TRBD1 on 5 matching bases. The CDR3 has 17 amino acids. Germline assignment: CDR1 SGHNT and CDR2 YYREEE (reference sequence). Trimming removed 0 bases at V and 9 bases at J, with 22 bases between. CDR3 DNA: TGTGCCAGCAGCTTGGTTGCTGGCAGGGTCGTGAAAGGGCCCCAGCATTTT. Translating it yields CASSLVAGRVVKGPQHF.

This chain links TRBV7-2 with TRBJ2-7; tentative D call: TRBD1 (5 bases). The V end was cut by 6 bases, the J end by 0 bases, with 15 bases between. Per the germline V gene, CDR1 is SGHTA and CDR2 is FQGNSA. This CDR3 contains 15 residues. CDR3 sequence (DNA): TGTGCCAGCAGTTCCAGGGTTACGAGCTCCTACGAGCAGTACTTC. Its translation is CASSSRVTSSYEQYF.

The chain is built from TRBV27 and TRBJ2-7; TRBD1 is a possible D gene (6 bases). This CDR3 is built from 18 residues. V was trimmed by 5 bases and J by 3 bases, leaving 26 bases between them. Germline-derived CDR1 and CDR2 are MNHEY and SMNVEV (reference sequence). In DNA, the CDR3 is TGTGCCAGCAGTCCGCCCTGGGGGCCGGGTTCTCATCGCTACGAGCAGTACTTC. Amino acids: CASSPPWGPGSHRYEQYF.

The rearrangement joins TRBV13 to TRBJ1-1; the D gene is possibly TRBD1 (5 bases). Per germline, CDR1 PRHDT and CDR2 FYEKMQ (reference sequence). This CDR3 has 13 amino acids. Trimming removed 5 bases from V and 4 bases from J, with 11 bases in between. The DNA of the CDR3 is TGTGCCAGCAGCCCTAGACAGCGCACTGAAGCTTTCTTT. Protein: CASSPRQRTEAFF.

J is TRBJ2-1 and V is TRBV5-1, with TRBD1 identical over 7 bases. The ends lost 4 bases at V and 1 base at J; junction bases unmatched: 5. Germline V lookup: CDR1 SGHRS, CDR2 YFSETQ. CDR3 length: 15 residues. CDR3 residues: CASSIGGASYNEQFF. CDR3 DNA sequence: TGCGCCAGCAGCATAGGGGGCGCGTCCTACAATGAGCAGTTCTTC.

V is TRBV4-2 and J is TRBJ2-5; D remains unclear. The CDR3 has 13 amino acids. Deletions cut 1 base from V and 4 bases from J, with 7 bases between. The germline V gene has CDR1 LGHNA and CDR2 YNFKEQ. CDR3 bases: TGTGCCAGCAGCCAAGCCATGCGAGAGACCCAGTACTTC. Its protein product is CASSQAMRETQYF.